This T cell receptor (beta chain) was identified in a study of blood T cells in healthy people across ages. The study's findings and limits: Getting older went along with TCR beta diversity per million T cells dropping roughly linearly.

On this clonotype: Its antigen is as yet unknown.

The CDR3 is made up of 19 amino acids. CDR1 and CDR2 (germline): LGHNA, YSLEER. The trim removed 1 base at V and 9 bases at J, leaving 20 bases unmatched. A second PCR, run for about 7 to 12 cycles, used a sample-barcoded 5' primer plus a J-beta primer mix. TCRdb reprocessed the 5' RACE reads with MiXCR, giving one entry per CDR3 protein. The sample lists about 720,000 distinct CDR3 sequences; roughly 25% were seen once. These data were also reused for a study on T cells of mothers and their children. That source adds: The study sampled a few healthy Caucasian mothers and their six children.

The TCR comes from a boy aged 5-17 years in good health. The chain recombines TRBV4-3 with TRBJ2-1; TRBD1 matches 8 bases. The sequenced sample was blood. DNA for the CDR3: TGCGCCAGCAGCCAAGCTTCCTTTCGACAGGGGAGACAACGGGGTGAGCAGTTCTTC. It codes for CASSQASFRQGRQRGEQFF.